Listed here is a single T cell receptor beta chain. What it binds is not known. The sample belongs to a study of cytomegalovirus exposure and HLA in healthy donors. CDR3 length: 15 amino acids. Germline V gene lookup returns CDR1 SGHRS and CDR2 YFSETQ. Trimming pared 4 bases from V and 5 bases from J, leaving 19 bases between. The PCR ran on 60 Vbeta and 13 Jbeta primers. In the source study's methods: Later analysis identified 80 million to 90 million unique TCR beta chains, some 10 million shared. Here immunoSEQ multiplex PCR was the method, and the copy in TCRdb shows in-frame clones only, minus some. V, J and clone size derive from that table, while D and trimming were established from the DNA sequence. Among approximately 51,000 clones listed, about 72% were seen once. The study's findings and limits: Per a prior analysis, the majority of TCR beta V segments were productive roughly 90% or roughly 30% of the time.

Sequenced sample: PBMCs. The J gene is TRBJ2-7, the V gene TRBV5-1, with TRBD1 as a possible D gene (6 bases). The sequence was collected from a man between 25 and 39 years old in good health and CMV-seronegative. CDR3 DNA sequence: TGCGCCAGCAGCAACGTACCGGGACAAGCGGACGAGCAGTACTTC. This encodes CASSNVPGQADEQYF.